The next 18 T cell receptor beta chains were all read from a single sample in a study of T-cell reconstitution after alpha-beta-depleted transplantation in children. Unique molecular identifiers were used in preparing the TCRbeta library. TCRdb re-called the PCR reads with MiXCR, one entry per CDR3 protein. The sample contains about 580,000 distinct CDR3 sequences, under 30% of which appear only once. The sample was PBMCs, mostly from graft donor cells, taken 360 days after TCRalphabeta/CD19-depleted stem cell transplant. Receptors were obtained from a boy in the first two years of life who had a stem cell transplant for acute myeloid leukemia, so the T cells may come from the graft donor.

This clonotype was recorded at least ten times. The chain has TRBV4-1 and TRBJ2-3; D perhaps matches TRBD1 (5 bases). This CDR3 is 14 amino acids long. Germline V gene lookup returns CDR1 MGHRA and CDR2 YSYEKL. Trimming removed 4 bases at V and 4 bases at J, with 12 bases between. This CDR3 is CASSPPKTADTQYF. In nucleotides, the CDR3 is TGCGCCAGCAGCCCCCCAAAGACAGCAGATACGCAGTATTTT.

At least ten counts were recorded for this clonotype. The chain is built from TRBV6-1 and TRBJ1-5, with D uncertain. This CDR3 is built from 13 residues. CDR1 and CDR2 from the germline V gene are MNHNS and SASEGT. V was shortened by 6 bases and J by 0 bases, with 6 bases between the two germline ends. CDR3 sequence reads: CASRSYSNQPQHF. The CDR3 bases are TGTGCCAGCAGGTCTTATAGCAATCAGCCCCAGCATTTT.

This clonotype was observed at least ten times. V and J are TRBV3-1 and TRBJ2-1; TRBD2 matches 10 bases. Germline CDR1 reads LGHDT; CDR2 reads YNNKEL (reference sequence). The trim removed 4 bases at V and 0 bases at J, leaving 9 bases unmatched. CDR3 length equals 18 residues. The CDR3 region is CASSPGTSATSSYNEQFF. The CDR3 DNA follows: TGTGCCAGCAGCCCCGGGACTAGCGCTACGAGCTCCTACAATGAGCAGTTCTTC.

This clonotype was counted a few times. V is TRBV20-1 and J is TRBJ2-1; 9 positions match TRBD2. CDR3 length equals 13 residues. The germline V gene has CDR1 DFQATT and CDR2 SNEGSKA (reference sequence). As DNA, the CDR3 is TGCAGCGGGACTAGCAGCAAGGACAATGAGCAGTTCTTC. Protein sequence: CSGTSSKDNEQFF.

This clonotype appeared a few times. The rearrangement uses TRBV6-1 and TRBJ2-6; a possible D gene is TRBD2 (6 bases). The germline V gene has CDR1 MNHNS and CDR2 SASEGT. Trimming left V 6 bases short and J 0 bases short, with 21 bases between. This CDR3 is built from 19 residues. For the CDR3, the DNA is TGTGCCAGCAGCCGCCCCGAGGATGGGGGGTTCTCTGGGGCCAACGTCCTGACTTTC. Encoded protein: CASSRPEDGGFSGANVLTF.

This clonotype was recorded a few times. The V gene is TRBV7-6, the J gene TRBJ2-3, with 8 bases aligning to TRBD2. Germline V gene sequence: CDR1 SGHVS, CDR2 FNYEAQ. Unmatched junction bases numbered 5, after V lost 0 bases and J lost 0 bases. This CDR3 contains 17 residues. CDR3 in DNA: TGTGCCAGCAGCTTAGCGTCCGCGGGGGGAAGCACAGATACGCAGTATTTT. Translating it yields CASSLASAGGSTDTQYF.

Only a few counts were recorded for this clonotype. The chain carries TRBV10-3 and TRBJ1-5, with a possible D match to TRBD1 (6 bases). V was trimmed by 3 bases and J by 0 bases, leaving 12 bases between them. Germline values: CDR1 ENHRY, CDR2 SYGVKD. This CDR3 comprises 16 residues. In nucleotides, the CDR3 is TGTGCCATCAGTGACGGGACATCGGATAGCAATCAGCCCCAGCATTTT. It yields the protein CAISDGTSDSNQPQHF.

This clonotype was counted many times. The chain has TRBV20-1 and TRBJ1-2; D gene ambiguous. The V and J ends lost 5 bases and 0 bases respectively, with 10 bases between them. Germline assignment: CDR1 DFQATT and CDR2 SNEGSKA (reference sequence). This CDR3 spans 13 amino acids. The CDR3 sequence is CSASSGPNYGYTF. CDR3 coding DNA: TGCAGTGCTTCGTCTGGACCTAACTATGGCTACACCTTC.

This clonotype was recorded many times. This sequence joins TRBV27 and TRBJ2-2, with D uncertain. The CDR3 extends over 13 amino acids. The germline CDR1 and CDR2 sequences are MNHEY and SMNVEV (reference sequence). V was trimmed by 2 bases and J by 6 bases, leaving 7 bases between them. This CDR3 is CASSLRTPGELFF. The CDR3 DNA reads TGTGCCAGCAGTTTACGTACGCCCGGGGAGCTGTTTTTT.

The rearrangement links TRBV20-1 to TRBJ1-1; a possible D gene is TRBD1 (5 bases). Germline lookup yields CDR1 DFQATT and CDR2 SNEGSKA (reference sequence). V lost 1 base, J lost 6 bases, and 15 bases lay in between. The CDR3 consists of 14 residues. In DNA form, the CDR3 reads TGCAGTGCTAGAGTGGTCGGGGGACTCCCTGAAGCTTTCTTT. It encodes CSARVVGGLPEAFF.

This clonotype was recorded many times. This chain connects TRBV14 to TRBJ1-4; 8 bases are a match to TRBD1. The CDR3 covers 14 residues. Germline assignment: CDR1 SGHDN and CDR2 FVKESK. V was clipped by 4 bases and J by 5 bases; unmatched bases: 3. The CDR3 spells CASSPGGLNEKLFF. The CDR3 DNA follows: TGTGCCAGCAGCCCAGGGGGCCTCAATGAAAAACTGTTTTTT.

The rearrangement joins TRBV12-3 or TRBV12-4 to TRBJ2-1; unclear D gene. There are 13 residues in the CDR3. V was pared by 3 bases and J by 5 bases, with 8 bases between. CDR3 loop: CASSLHGNNEQFF. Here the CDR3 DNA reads TGTGCCAGCAGTTTGCACGGAAACAATGAGCAGTTCTTC.

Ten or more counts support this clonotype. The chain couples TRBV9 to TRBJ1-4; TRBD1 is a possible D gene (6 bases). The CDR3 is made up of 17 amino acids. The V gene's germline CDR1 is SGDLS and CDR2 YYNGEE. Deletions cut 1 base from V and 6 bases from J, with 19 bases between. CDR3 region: CASSVNPGEVKDEKLFF. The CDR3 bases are TGTGCCAGCAGCGTAAACCCAGGGGAGGTTAAGGATGAAAAACTGTTTTTT.

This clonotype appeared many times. Here the CDR3 reads CASRGGGNTEAFF. CDR3 bases: TGCGCCAGCAGGGGCGGCGGGAACACTGAAGCTTTCTTT. The chain employs TRBV5-1 and TRBJ1-1; D gene ambiguous. This CDR3 has 13 amino acids. Germline lookup yields CDR1 SGHRS and CDR2 YFSETQ. The ends were cut back, 5 bases at V and 1 base at J, with 9 bases in the middle.

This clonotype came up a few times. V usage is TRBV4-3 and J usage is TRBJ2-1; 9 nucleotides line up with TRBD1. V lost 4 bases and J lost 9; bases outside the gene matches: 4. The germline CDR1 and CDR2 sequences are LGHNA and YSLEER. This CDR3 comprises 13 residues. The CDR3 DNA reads TGCGCCAGCAGCCGGACAGGGGCTGCTGAGCAGTTCTTC. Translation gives CASSRTGAAEQFF.

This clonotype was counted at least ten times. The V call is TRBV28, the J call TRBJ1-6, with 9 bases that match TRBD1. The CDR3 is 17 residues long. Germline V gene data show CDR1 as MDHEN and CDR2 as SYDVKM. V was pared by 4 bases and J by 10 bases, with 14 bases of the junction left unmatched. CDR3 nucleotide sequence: TGTGCCAGCAGTTACGACTTACAGGGGGCAGGGTGGTCACCCCTCCACTTT. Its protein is CASSYDLQGAGWSPLHF.

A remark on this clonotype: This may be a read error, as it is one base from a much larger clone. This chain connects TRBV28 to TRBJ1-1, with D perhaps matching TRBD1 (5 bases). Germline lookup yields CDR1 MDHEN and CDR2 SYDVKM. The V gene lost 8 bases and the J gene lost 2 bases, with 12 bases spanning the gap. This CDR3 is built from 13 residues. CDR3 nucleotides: TGTGCCAGCTACAGGACCCCAAACACTGAAGCTTTCTTT. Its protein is CASYRTPNTEAFF.

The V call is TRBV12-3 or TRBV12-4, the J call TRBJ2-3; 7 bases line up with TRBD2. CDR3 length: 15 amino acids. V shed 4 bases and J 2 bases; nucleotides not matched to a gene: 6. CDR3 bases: TGTGCCAGCAGTTCCCTGACTAGCTCCACAGATACGCAGTATTTT. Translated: CASSSLTSSTDTQYF.